Shown below are 6 T cell receptor beta chains from a single sample sequenced in a study of OX40 agonist ivuxolimab in advanced cancers. Measured with immunoSEQ multiplex PCR; TCRdb has only the in-frame clones, and not every one. There are approximately 80,000 clones in the sample; 94% occur only once, and around 10% lies in the top ten. Sample: CD4+ or CD8+ T cells sorted from blood, taken in a trial of the OX40 agonist ivuxolimab. These receptors were obtained from an adult with an advanced solid tumor such as melanoma, head and neck, liver or kidney cancer.

The chain links TRBV18 to TRBJ1-2, with 9 bases fitting TRBD1. With V trimmed by 3 bases and J by 7 bases, 9 bases remained unmatched. Germline V gene data show CDR1 as KGHSH and CDR2 as LQKENI. This CDR3 has 15 amino acids. The CDR3 is CASSPGTGSVGGYTF. The CDR3 DNA follows: TGTGCCAGCTCACCGGGGACAGGGAGCGTGGGTGGCTACACCTTC.

The CDR3 DNA is TGTGCCAGCAGCTTTGGCGCCGCAAGGGGGCGTGAGTACGAGCAGTACTTC. The encoded protein is CASSFGAARGREYEQYF. This chain joins TRBV13 and TRBJ2-7; 7 bases map to TRBD1. Germline CDR1 PRHDT, CDR2 FYEKMQ (reference sequence). V gave up 3 bases and J gave up 4 bases; unmatched junction bases: 15. The CDR3 is 17 amino acids.

The chain combines TRBV28 with TRBJ2-2; the D call may be TRBD1 or TRBD2 (5 bases each). Per the germline V gene, CDR1 is MDHEN and CDR2 is SYDVKM. The length of the CDR3 is 15 residues. The V gene lost 6 bases and the J gene lost 7 bases, with 18 bases spanning the gap. The CDR3 bases are TGTGCCAGCAGCTACGACAGAGGGCTTGACGGGGAGCTGTTTTTT. It specifies CASSYDRGLDGELFF.

The V and J genes are TRBV7-9 and TRBJ1-5; D not certain. The germline CDR1 and CDR2 sequences are SEHNR and FQNEAQ (reference sequence). Trimming removed 5 bases from V and 4 bases from J, with 6 bases in between. CDR3 length: 12 amino acids. The CDR3 sequence is CASSRPNQPQHF. The CDR3 bases are TGTGCCAGCAGCCGCCCTAATCAGCCCCAGCATTTT. Full variable domain (outside the CDR3, taken from reference TRBV7-9 and TRBJ1-5): DTGVSQNPRHKITKRGQNVTFRCDPISEHNRLYWYRQTLGQGPEFLTYFQNEAQLEKSRLLSDRFSAERPKGSFSTLEIQRTEQGDSAMYLCASSRPNQPQHFGDGTRLSIL.

The chain is built from TRBV7-9 and TRBJ2-5; D tentatively reads TRBD1 or TRBD2 (6 bases each). The CDR3 sequence is 18 residues long. CDR1 SEHNR and CDR2 FQNEAQ come from the germline V gene (reference sequence). V dropped 5 bases and J dropped 1 base, with 23 bases sitting between them. The CDR3 reads CASSTIRGEDIRQETQYF. The CDR3 DNA sequence: TGTGCCAGCAGCACAATTAGGGGGGAGGATATTCGCCAAGAGACCCAGTACTTC.

The V gene is TRBV30, the J gene TRBJ1-1; no clear D gene. The germline V gene encodes CDR1 GTSNPN and CDR2 SVGIG (reference sequence). CDR3 length: 11 residues. The V end was cut by 8 bases, the J end by 3 bases, with 10 bases between. CDR3 residues: CALQTDTEAFF. The CDR3 DNA sequence: TGTGCCCTTCAAACAGACACTGAAGCTTTCTTT.